The 10 T cell receptor beta chains given below trace back to one sample, sequenced in a study of post-analysis software for immune sequencing data. Whole-study findings and limits: Among a few TRBV segments more frequent in patients than controls were TRBV5-6, TRBV5-1 and TRBV20-1.

No antigen has been assigned to these receptors. Prepared TCR beta cDNA libraries contained unique molecular identifiers. TCRdb fed the PCR reads into MiXCR, producing one record per CDR3 protein. The table records about 800,000 distinct CDR3 sequences, roughly 27% of them present only once. Sample: blood. Receptors were obtained from a girl aged 5 to 17 with multiple sclerosis.

This chain joins TRBV7-8 and TRBJ2-2; 7 bases agree with TRBD1. Germline V gene lookup returns CDR1 SGHVS and CDR2 FQNEAQ. V gave up 0 bases and J gave up 1 base; unmatched junction bases: 2. This CDR3 contains 16 residues. The CDR3 region has the DNA TGTGCCAGCAGCTTAGCCGGGACAGTGAACACCGGGGAGCTGTTTTTT. This translates into CASSLAGTVNTGELFF.

This clonotype was detected once. V gene TRBV28 combines with J gene TRBJ2-3; 9 bases map to TRBD2. The germline gives CDR1 MDHEN, CDR2 SYDVKM. This CDR3 spans 14 amino acids. The ends lost 8 bases at V and 2 bases at J; junction bases unmatched: 5. CDR3 protein: CASSGLANTDTQYF. As DNA, the CDR3 is TGTGCCAGCTCCGGACTAGCGAACACAGATACGCAGTATTTT.

The V gene is TRBV29-1, the J gene TRBJ2-3; 11 nucleotides agree with TRBD1. CDR1 and CDR2 from the germline V gene are SQVTM and ANQGSEA. The CDR3 length is 14 residues. V was pared by 7 bases and J by 5 bases, with 8 bases of the junction left unmatched. CDR3 residues: CSAAGQGAGDTQYF. The CDR3 region has the DNA TGCAGCGCTGCTGGACAGGGGGCTGGAGATACGCAGTATTTT.

This clonotype was counted only a few times. This chain connects TRBV5-6 to TRBJ2-3; the match to TRBD2 covers 16 bases. The CDR3 totals 18 residues. Losses at the gene ends were 4 bases for V and 2 bases for J; bases not matched to a gene: 7. Germline-derived CDR1 and CDR2 are SGHDT and YYEEEE. CDR3 region: CASSRGLAGGIHTDTQYF. The CDR3 DNA sequence: TGTGCCAGCAGCAGGGGACTAGCGGGAGGGATTCACACAGATACGCAGTATTTT.

This clonotype was seen more than once but under ten times. The rearrangement joins TRBV27 to TRBJ2-7; D is ambiguous. The CDR3 runs to 13 residues. Trimming stripped 6 bases from V and 7 bases from J, with 16 bases between. The germline CDR1 and CDR2 sequences are MNHEY and SMNVEV (reference sequence). CDR3 in DNA: TGTGCCAGCAGCCCCCCTTCCTGGGATGAGCAGTACTTC. This encodes CASSPPSWDEQYF.

CDR3 loop: CASRDESSYNEQFF. Here the CDR3 DNA reads TGTGCCAGCAGAGACGAAAGCTCCTACAATGAGCAGTTCTTC. The chain links TRBV28 to TRBJ2-1, with no clear D. In germline, CDR1 is MDHEN, CDR2 SYDVKM. V lost 6 bases, J lost 0 bases, and 9 bases lay in between. The CDR3 is 14 amino acids.

The V call is TRBV7-9, the J call TRBJ2-1; the match to TRBD2 covers 7 bases. J was trimmed by 6 bases and V by 5 bases; bases with no gene match: 13. CDR3 size: 16 residues. Germline V gene data show CDR1 as SEHNR and CDR2 as FQNEAQ (reference sequence). The CDR3 DNA reads TGTGCCAGCAGCCCCTCCGGCCAAACGGGGGGCAATGAGCAGTTCTTC. The encoded protein is CASSPSGQTGGNEQFF.

This clonotype occurred once. The chain is built from TRBV7-9 and TRBJ2-7; 7 positions agree with TRBD1. This CDR3 contains 13 residues. The J segment lost 2 bases and the V segment lost 6 bases, leaving 4 bases of the junction unmatched. Germline V lookup: CDR1 SEHNR, CDR2 FQNEAQ (reference sequence). CDR3 in DNA: TGTGCCAGCAGGGACAGGAGCACCTACGAGCAGTACTTC. As protein: CASRDRSTYEQYF.

This clonotype was observed at least ten times. This rearrangement joins TRBV20-1 to TRBJ2-4, with D maybe TRBD2 (5 bases). Germline V gives CDR1 DFQATT, CDR2 SNEGSKA (reference sequence). V gave up 3 bases and J gave up 1 base, with 7 bases separating them. The CDR3 is 13 amino acids. As DNA, the CDR3 is TGCAGTGCTAGTTCGGGGGCCAAAAACATTCAGTACTTC. Encoded protein: CSASSGAKNIQYF.

Only a few counts were recorded for this clonotype. The rearrangement links TRBV7-9 to TRBJ2-7, with 8 bases that match TRBD2. CDR3 length equals 16 residues. Trimming cost V 5 bases and J 4 bases; bases outside gene matches: 13. Germline CDR1 and CDR2: SEHNR and FQNEAQ (reference sequence). This chain's CDR3 is CASSPMEGAGAYEQYF. CDR3 DNA sequence: TGTGCCAGCAGCCCCATGGAGGGAGCGGGAGCGTACGAGCAGTACTTC. Full variable domain (missing parts from reference TRBV7-9 and TRBJ2-7): DTGVSQNPRHKITKRGQNVTFRCDPISEHNRLYWYRQTLGQGPEFLTYFQNEAQLEKSRLLSDRFSAERPKGSFSTLEIQRTEQGDSAMYLCASSPMEGAGAYEQYFGPGTRLTVT.